This entry lists 10 T cell receptor beta chains sequenced from one sample in a study of cytomegalovirus exposure and HLA in healthy donors. This PCR relied on a set of 60 Vbeta primers and 13 Jbeta primers. Clones were read by immunoSEQ multiplex PCR, and TCRdb kept only the in-frame ones, dropping some. Among tens of thousands of clones, roughly four fifths were seen once, and the ten largest hold about 12%. Material: PBMCs. Source of these receptors: a male donor in good health and CMV-seropositive.

The J gene is TRBJ2-3, the V gene TRBV5-1; the match to TRBD1 covers 7 bases. Per the germline V gene, CDR1 is SGHRS and CDR2 is YFSETQ. The CDR3 loop spans 14 amino acids. V was clipped by 4 bases and J by 1 base; unmatched bases: 3. The CDR3 is CASSIGQGTDTQYF. In nucleotides, the CDR3 is TGCGCCAGCAGCATAGGACAGGGCACAGATACGCAGTATTTT.

The genes are TRBV30 and TRBJ1-5; D call uncertain. The germline CDR1 and CDR2 sequences are GTSNPN and SVGIG (reference sequence). Between the trimmed V and J ends, which lost 1 base and 4 bases, there was a span of 14 bases. CDR3 length equals 15 residues. The CDR3 coding sequence is TGTGCCTGGAGTGCAGGACGGGAAAGAAATCAGCCCCAGCATTTT. Protein sequence: CAWSAGRERNQPQHF.

The chain couples TRBV19 to TRBJ2-5; TRBD2 agrees at 10 bases. CDR1 is LNHDA, CDR2 SQIVND, per germline (reference sequence). This CDR3 is 16 amino acids long. V was clipped by 3 bases and J by 5 bases; unmatched bases: 9. The CDR3 loop reads CASSIASGGHRETQYF. The CDR3 DNA reads TGTGCCAGTAGTATTGCTAGCGGGGGACATCGGGAGACCCAGTACTTC.

The chain joins TRBV18 to TRBJ1-1; 11 bases line up with TRBD1. CDR3 length equals 14 residues. CDR1 and CDR2 from the germline V gene are KGHSH and LQKENI. The ends lost 4 bases at V and 5 bases at J; junction bases unmatched: 3. Here the CDR3 DNA reads TGTGCCAGCTCACGCGGGACAGGGGGAACTGAAGCTTTCTTT. Its protein is CASSRGTGGTEAFF.

The J gene is TRBJ2-1, the V gene TRBV30; 10 nucleotides align to TRBD2. Germline lookup yields CDR1 GTSNPN and CDR2 SVGIG (reference sequence). The CDR3 totals 15 residues. V was clipped by 5 bases and J by 3 bases; unmatched bases: 7. CDR3 protein: CAWRPSGSLYNEQFF. The DNA of the CDR3 is TGTGCCTGGCGCCCTAGCGGGAGCCTCTACAATGAGCAGTTCTTC.

The chain employs TRBV15 and TRBJ2-1; D uncertain. Germline assignment: CDR1 LNHNV and CDR2 YYDKDF (reference sequence). The V end was cut by 0 bases, the J end by 8 bases, with 11 bases between. CDR3 length: 14 amino acids. The DNA for the CDR3 is TGTGCCACCAGCAGAGATCGGTTAATGGATGAGCAGTTCTTC. The encoded protein is CATSRDRLMDEQFF. Combining the CDR3 with reference TRBV15 and TRBJ2-1 gives the whole variable domain DAMVIQNPRYQVTQFGKPVTLSCSQTLNHNVMYWYQQKSSQAPKLLFHYYDKDFNNEADTPDNFQSRRPNTSFCFLDIRSPGLGDTAMYLCATSRDRLMDEQFFGPGTRLTVL.

This rearrangement joins TRBV19 to TRBJ2-5; the match to TRBD1 covers 8 bases. The V gene's germline CDR1 is LNHDA and CDR2 SQIVND (reference sequence). This CDR3 is 15 amino acids long. J lost 5 bases, V lost 6 bases, and 11 bases had no gene match. The CDR3, as DNA: TGTGCCAGTAGCCCGGGCGGGACAGGCGGTGAGACCCAGTACTTC. It translates to CASSPGGTGGETQYF.

The chain carries TRBV25-1 and TRBJ2-1, with TRBD1 identical over 8 bases. Germline loops: CDR1 MGHDK, CDR2 SYGVNS. The CDR3 has 16 amino acids. J lost 4 bases, V lost 6 bases, and 11 bases had no gene match. CDR3 bases: TGTGCCAGCAGCCCCACGACAGGGGAGCGGTACAATGAGCAGTTCTTC. Translating it yields CASSPTTGERYNEQFF. The full variable domain, in which reference TRBV25-1 and TRBJ2-1 provide the parts outside the CDR3, is EADIYQTPRYLVIGTGKKITLECSQTMGHDKMYWYQQDPGMELHLIHYSYGVNSTEKGDLSSESTVSRIRTEHFPLTLESARPSHTSQYLCASSPTTGERYNEQFFGPGTRLTVL.

The gene calls are TRBV18 and TRBJ1-3; 7 positions match TRBD1. Per the germline V gene, CDR1 is KGHSH and CDR2 is LQKENI. The CDR3 sequence is 14 residues long. Trimming removed 4 bases from V and 3 bases from J; junction bases left unmatched: 3. This CDR3 reads CASSRDRDGNTIYF. The CDR3 DNA is TGTGCCAGCTCACGAGACAGGGATGGAAACACCATATATTTT.

The chain is built from TRBV29-1 and TRBJ2-5; 7 bases align to TRBD2. The CDR3 has 15 amino acids. Trimming at V came to 7 bases and at J to 4 bases, leaving 15 bases not matched to a gene. Germline V gene lookup returns CDR1 SQVTM and CDR2 ANQGSEA. The CDR3 region is CSGGRAGTYGETQYF. The CDR3 nucleotides are TGCAGCGGTGGTAGAGCGGGAACTTATGGAGAGACCCAGTACTTC.